These 25 T cell receptor beta chains came from one sample sequenced in a study of blood T cell repertoires in COVID-19 (dated by TCRdb to 2019 to 2021). Libraries were built with the immunoSEQ multiplex PCR assay. Not all clones reach the TCRdb copy of this immuneACCESS table, which keeps in-frame sequences only. Checked studies attribute under half of the gap to unresolved V genes and leave the rest unexplained. This sample comprises about 150,000 clones, 75% to 90% of them detected only once. Approximately 3.8% of the sample lies in the top ten. The sample comprised PBMCs or T cells enriched from blood (not recorded which). The receptors here all came from a woman between 35 and 50 years old who had been exposed to COVID-19.

The J gene is TRBJ2-1, the V gene TRBV3-1 (or the pseudogene TRBV3-2), with a possible D match to TRBD2 (7 bases). The CDR3 runs to 17 residues. Germline-derived CDR1 and CDR2 are LGHDT and YNNKEL (reference sequence). V was trimmed by 4 bases and J by 7 bases, leaving 23 bases between them. The CDR3, as DNA: TGTGCCAGCAGCCCTAGGACTCGCGGGGGAGGGGGGAATGAGCAGTTCTTC. This translates into CASSPRTRGGGGNEQFF.

This chain uses TRBV28 with TRBJ1-3; tentative D call: TRBD1 (6 bases). This CDR3 has 15 residues. The germline V and J ends were trimmed by 3 bases and 3 bases, with 12 bases remaining between them. Germline CDR1 reads MDHEN; CDR2 reads SYDVKM. Here the CDR3 DNA reads TGTGCCAGCAGTTTGTCAGGGGAGGGTGGAAACACCATATATTTT. It translates to CASSLSGEGGNTIYF.

The V call is TRBV12-3 or TRBV12-4, the J call TRBJ1-2; D perhaps matches TRBD1 (5 bases). The germline V and J ends were trimmed by 6 bases and 6 bases, with 11 bases remaining between them. This CDR3 has 12 residues. DNA of the CDR3: TGTGCCAGCAGCCGGGGGACCAATGGCTACACCTTC. This codes for CASSRGTNGYTF.

The chain employs TRBV2 and TRBJ2-7, with TRBD1 identical over 9 bases. Germline V gene data show CDR1 as SNHLY and CDR2 as FYNNEI. V lost 6 bases to trimming and J lost 4 bases; unmatched junction nucleotides: 10. CDR3 size: 15 residues. This CDR3 reads CASRGGQGLFYEQYF. The CDR3, as DNA: TGTGCCAGCAGGGGGGGACAGGGCTTATTTTACGAGCAGTACTTC.

The chain couples TRBV12-5 to TRBJ1-5, with 10 bases lining up with TRBD1. The CDR3 contains 17 residues. Losses at the gene ends were 4 bases for V and 1 base for J; bases not matched to a gene: 7. Germline assignment: CDR1 LGHNT and CDR2 FRNRAP. CDR3 in DNA: TGTGCTAGTGGTTCACCCTCGGGACAGGGGAGCAATCAGCCCCAGCATTTT. It is translated as CASGSPSGQGSNQPQHF.

This chain joins TRBV19 and TRBJ1-1; perhaps TRBD1 as D (6 bases). The V gene lost 5 bases and the J gene lost 0 bases, with 16 bases spanning the gap. Germline loops: CDR1 LNHDA, CDR2 SQIVND (reference sequence). There are 16 residues in the CDR3. This CDR3 is CASSPTGLTMNTEAFF. The CDR3 DNA reads as TGTGCCAGTAGTCCGACAGGCTTAACTATGAACACTGAAGCTTTCTTT.

The V gene is TRBV27, the J gene TRBJ1-1, with 10 bases identical to TRBD1. Germline V gene lookup returns CDR1 MNHEY and CDR2 SMNVEV (reference sequence). The length of the CDR3 is 13 residues. Trimming took 5 bases from V and 4 from J; bases not matched to a gene: 1. The DNA for the CDR3 is TGTGCCAGCAGTGGGACAGGGGCCACTGAAGCTTTCTTT. This translates into CASSGTGATEAFF.

The chain joins TRBV7-2 to TRBJ2-5; no clear D gene. Trimming cost V 5 bases and J 5 bases, with 9 bases left between them. CDR1 and CDR2 (germline): SGHTA, FQGNSA. The CDR3 spans 12 residues. CDR3 DNA: TGTGCCAGCAGCCCTGTGCGGGAGACCCAGTACTTC. Its translation: CASSPVRETQYF. Variable domain in full (rest from reference TRBV7-2 and TRBJ2-5): GAGVSQSPSNKVTEKGKDVELRCDPISGHTALYWYRQSLGQGLEFLIYFQGNSAPDKSGLPSDRFSAERTGGSVSTLTIQRTQQEDSAVYLCASSPVRETQYFGPGTRLLVL.

On this clone: The junction departs from the called germline gene at one end, perhaps through a read error. The J gene is TRBJ1-2, the V gene TRBV2, with unresolved D. The CDR3 sequence is 12 residues long. Germline V lookup: CDR1 SNHLY, CDR2 FYNNEI. The CDR3 loop is CASSDTNYGYTF. DNA of the CDR3: TGTGCCAGTAGTGATACTAACTATGGCTACACCTTC. The whole variable domain, filled in from reference TRBV2 and TRBJ1-2, reads EPEVTQTPSHQVTQMGQEVILRCVPISNHLYFYWYRQILGQKVEFLVSFYNNEISEKSEIFDDQFSVERPDGSNFTLKIRSTKLEDSAMYFCASSDTNYGYTFGSGTRLTVV.

The J gene is TRBJ1-1, the V gene TRBV3-1 (or the pseudogene TRBV3-2), with TRBD1 identical over 10 bases. Looked up from germline, CDR1 is LGHDT and CDR2 is YNNKEL (reference sequence). The CDR3 loop spans 17 amino acids. V lost 0 bases and J lost 6; bases outside the gene matches: 10. The CDR3 DNA reads TGTGCCAGCAGCCAAGATCCCTGGACAGGGGGTAAGTCTGAAGCTTTCTTT. This translates into CASSQDPWTGGKSEAFF.

The chain is built from TRBV21-1 and TRBJ1-2. TRBV21-1 is shown as a pseudogene. The CDR3 is made up of 10 amino acids. Here the CDR3 reads CASNGYGYTF. The CDR3 region has the DNA TGTGCCAGCAACGGCTATGGCTACACCTTC.

The rearrangement uses TRBV5-1 and TRBJ2-5; possibly TRBD2 for D (6 bases). The CDR3 covers 15 residues. Between the trimmed V and J ends, which lost 0 bases and 3 bases, there was a span of 12 bases. Germline V gene data show CDR1 as SGHRS and CDR2 as YFSETQ. The CDR3 loop reads CASSLGSGLEETQYF. In DNA form, the CDR3 reads TGCGCCAGCAGCTTGGGATCGGGACTGGAAGAGACCCAGTACTTC. The variable domain in full, with the rest retrieved from reference TRBV5-1 and TRBJ2-5, is KAGVTQTPRYLIKTRGQQVTLSCSPISGHRSVSWYQQTPGQGLQFLFEYFSETQRNKGNFPGRFSGRQFSNSRSEMNVSTLELGDSALYLCASSLGSGLEETQYFGPGTRLLVL.

The chain is built from TRBV7-8 and TRBJ1-5; D unclear. Per the germline V gene, CDR1 is SGHVS and CDR2 is FQNEAQ. This CDR3 contains 14 residues. Trimming took off 3 bases at V and 3 bases at J, with 9 bases between the two ends. CDR3 sequence (DNA): TGTGCCAGCAGCTTTGCCGAGAACAATCAGCCCCAGCATTTT. It codes for CASSFAENNQPQHF.

The chain combines TRBV9 with TRBJ2-7; 10 bases align to TRBD1. From germline, CDR1 is SGDLS and CDR2 YYNGEE. The CDR3 is made up of 15 amino acids. The trim removed 4 bases at V and 2 bases at J, leaving 6 bases unmatched. This CDR3 is CASSPTGTGAYEQYF. CDR3 sequence (DNA): TGTGCCAGCAGCCCAACAGGGACAGGGGCCTACGAGCAGTACTTC.

V gene TRBV4-1 combines with J gene TRBJ2-5; 7 nucleotides agree with TRBD2. In germline, CDR1 is MGHRA, CDR2 YSYEKL. V was clipped by 6 bases and J by 5 bases; unmatched bases: 6. This CDR3 has 13 residues. For the CDR3, the DNA is TGCGCCAGCAGTTTCCGGGAGGAGGAGACCCAGTACTTC. The encoded protein is CASSFREEETQYF.

The chain recombines TRBV9 with TRBJ2-7, with 10 nucleotides matching TRBD2. The CDR3 extends over 14 amino acids. Germline V CDR1 and CDR2: SGDLS, YYNGEE. With 4 bases clipped from V and 2 bases from J, the junction kept 3 bases outside the gene matches. CDR3 region: CASSLSGGAYEQYF. The CDR3 DNA sequence: TGTGCCAGCAGCCTCAGCGGGGGGGCCTACGAGCAGTACTTC.

This sequence joins TRBV7-9 and TRBJ2-7; 9 nucleotides agree with TRBD2. The CDR3 has 15 residues. CDR1 and CDR2 (germline): SEHNR, FQNEAQ (reference sequence). V trimming: 4 bases; J trimming: 1 base; junction bases outside the gene matches: 5. The CDR3 region has the DNA TGTGCCAGCAGCTCCCCGACTAGCGGATCCTACGAGCAGTACTTC. It is translated as CASSSPTSGSYEQYF.

The rearrangement links TRBV3-1 (or the pseudogene TRBV3-2) to TRBJ2-1; 9 nucleotides align to TRBD2. Germline CDR1 LGHDT, CDR2 YNNKEL (reference sequence). The CDR3 consists of 19 residues. The trim removed 0 bases at V and 6 bases at J, leaving 15 bases unmatched. The CDR3 DNA sequence: TGTGCCAGCAGCCAAGATCCGGCGGGAGGGCCCGGGGGGGGCAATGAGCAGTTCTTC. Residues: CASSQDPAGGPGGGNEQFF.

The CDR3 sequence: CASSPPGRGTEAFF. CDR3 bases: TGTGCCAGCTCACCACCGGGGAGGGGAACTGAAGCTTTCTTT. This sequence joins TRBV18 and TRBJ1-1; D is possibly TRBD1 (5 bases). Looked up from germline, CDR1 is KGHSH and CDR2 is LQKENI. There are 14 residues in the CDR3. Trimming took off 0 bases at V and 5 bases at J, with 10 bases between the two ends.

The chain couples TRBV5-1 to TRBJ2-7, with 8 nucleotides matching TRBD1. This CDR3 region has 16 residues. The ends lost 1 base at V and 1 base at J; junction bases unmatched: 7. CDR1 is SGHRS, CDR2 YFSETQ, per germline. The CDR3 is CASSLLGTGPSYEQYF. For the CDR3, the DNA is TGCGCCAGCAGCTTGTTGGGGACAGGTCCATCCTACGAGCAGTACTTC.

CDR3 sequence reads: CASSSEEGAGQPQHF. The DNA of the CDR3 is TGTGCCAGCAGCTCAGAGGAGGGGGCAGGACAGCCCCAGCATTTT. The rearrangement links TRBV7-6 to TRBJ1-5; the match to TRBD1 covers 7 bases. The CDR3 runs 15 residues. V lost 4 bases, J lost 7 bases, and 10 bases stayed unmatched. The germline V gene encodes CDR1 SGHVS and CDR2 FNYEAQ.

The rearrangement links TRBV28 to TRBJ2-5; 10 nucleotides align to TRBD1. Trimming cost V 4 bases and J 2 bases; bases outside gene matches: 4. This CDR3 has 15 amino acids. In germline, CDR1 is MDHEN, CDR2 SYDVKM. CDR3 in amino acids: CASSSGGQGQETQYF. CDR3 DNA: TGTGCCAGCAGTTCGGGGGGACAGGGGCAAGAGACCCAGTACTTC.

The chain carries TRBV19 and TRBJ1-5; 9 bases match TRBD1. The junction had 8 bases not matched to a gene; V was cut back by 6 bases and J by 5 bases. CDR3 length: 15 amino acids. Germline assignment: CDR1 LNHDA and CDR2 SQIVND (reference sequence). The DNA for the CDR3 is TGTGCCAGTAGCTATATATGGGACAGGGATCAGCCCCAGCATTTT. This gives the protein CASSYIWDRDQPQHF.

This chain joins TRBV10-3 and TRBJ1-4; the D is unclear. The V end lost 4 bases, the J end lost 7 bases, and 13 bases lay between the germline ends. CDR3 length: 14 residues. Germline V gives CDR1 ENHRY, CDR2 SYGVKD. In DNA form, the CDR3 reads TGTGCCATCAGTGTTGACTTCCTAGTTGAAAAACTGTTTTTT. Amino acids: CAISVDFLVEKLFF.

The rearrangement links TRBV28 to TRBJ1-2, with a weak D call TRBD1 (5 bases). The V end was cut by 5 bases, the J end by 4 bases, with 20 bases between. The CDR3 has 16 residues. Germline-derived CDR1 and CDR2 are MDHEN and SYDVKM. CDR3 in amino acids: CASSLRVSHHAYGYTF. As DNA, the CDR3 is TGTGCCAGCAGTCTCAGGGTCTCCCACCATGCCTATGGCTACACCTTC.